This is a list of T cell receptor beta chains from one sample in a study of OX40 agonist ivuxolimab in advanced cancers. Using immunoSEQ multiplex PCR, the repertoire was profiled, and TCRdb retains in-frame clones only, with some absent. The sample shows roughly 100,000 clones, roughly 91% of them seen only once. This sample comprised CD4+ or CD8+ T cells sorted from blood, obtained in a trial of the OX40 agonist ivuxolimab. The receptors originated from an adult with an advanced solid tumor such as melanoma, head and neck, liver or kidney cancer. Each CDR3 is given with its conserved first and last residue. For some rows the clone size is stated as once, few or many, or as a class when expanded; others skip it.

clone size,CDR3 length,J gene,V gene,CDR3 protein
NA,15,TRBJ2-3,TRBV7-2,CASSLAGQGADTQYF
once,11,TRBJ2-7,TRBV12-5,CASGLVHEQYF
NA,16,TRBJ2-1,TRBV19,CASSRGARGREGEQFF
NA,15,TRBJ2-1,TRBV7-3,CASSLAGGRTSEQFF
NA,16,TRBJ2-3,TRBV6-1,CASREQGGVSTDTQYF
NA,13,TRBJ1-5,TRBV19,CASVRGMDQPQHF
few,13,TRBJ1-2,TRBV30,CAWSPGGGGGYTF
NA,13,TRBJ1-1,TRBV27,CASGVRMNTEAFF
few,15,TRBJ1-1,TRBV5-1,CASSLVGRGRTEAFF
NA,15,TRBJ1-3,TRBV6-5,CASSYYPSSGNTIYF
NA,14,TRBJ2-7,TRBV11-1,CASSGQGAPGEQYF
few,14,TRBJ1-5,TRBV6-1,CASGQGESTQPQHF
NA,15,TRBJ1-2,TRBV5-4,CASSLAIRDTYGYTF
once,13,TRBJ1-1,TRBV6-6,CASSYEGDTEAFF
NA,13,TRBJ2-1,TRBV10-3,CAISQQGVNEQFF
NA,15,TRBJ1-2,TRBV30,CAWSTSDSTNYGYTF
NA,16,TRBJ1-2,TRBV28,CASSLGLSGKVGGYTF
NA,15,TRBJ2-5,TRBV19,CASSPNRATWETQYF
NA,15,TRBJ2-7,TRBV19,CASSRSSERSYEQYF
NA,14,TRBJ1-3,TRBV5-1,CASSPGGSGNTIYF
NA,16,TRBJ2-7,TRBV6-6,CASSYSRQGASNEQYF
NA,14,TRBJ2-7,TRBV6-1,CASRANRESYEQYF
NA,19,TRBJ2-3,TRBV18,CASSQLLAGVLISTDTQYF
once,17,TRBJ2-7,TRBV5-1,CASSLLGASGRENEQYF
NA,13,TRBJ1-1,TRBV11-2,CASSSDRAGEAFF
NA,17,TRBJ2-2,TRBV7-2,CASSLATIAGGTGELFF
once,16,TRBJ2-7,TRBV10-3,CAISEGGAGGSYEQYF
NA,15,TRBJ2-2,TRBV2,CASSERAPGTGELFF
few,13,TRBJ1-5,TRBV7-2,CASSRNSVQPQHF
NA,16,TRBJ1-5,TRBV12-5,CASGLVISRGYQPQHF
NA,16,TRBJ1-4,TRBV19,CASSTILSRTNEKLFF
once,13,TRBJ2-7,TRBV30,CAWTLMGGSEQYF
NA,14,TRBJ1-1,TRBV28,CASTGAGDITEAFF
NA,14,TRBJ2-1,TRBV9,CASSVARGGTGQFF
NA,14,TRBJ1-2,TRBV30,CAWRGDRSNYGYTF
NA,13,TRBJ1-1,TRBV29-1,CSVVRDANTEAFF
NA,16,TRBJ1-3,TRBV5-4,CASSLGQGLFGNTIYF
NA,16,TRBJ2-7,TRBV5-4,CASSFMRGGTSYEQYF
once,15,TRBJ2-1,TRBV4-3,CASSQVLGAYNEQFF
NA,13,TRBJ2-7,TRBV2,CASSWDRGYEQYF
NA,17,TRBJ2-1,TRBV10-3,CAIGGQTSGLRGNEQFF
NA,16,TRBJ2-7,TRBV18,CASSPQGPSGSYEQYF
NA,16,TRBJ1-1,TRBV19,CASSPQTGAMNTEAFF
once,15,TRBJ2-7,TRBV27,CASSFTGQGVYEQYF
once,12,TRBJ2-5,TRBV29-1,CSVRGGEETQYF
NA,11,TRBJ1-1,TRBV20-1,CSATQDTEAFF
NA,14,TRBJ2-7,TRBV2,CASRSRSSSYEQYF
NA,15,TRBJ2-7,TRBV4-1,CASSLRQGTSYEQYF
NA,16,TRBJ1-4,TRBV5-8,CASSLSWGRMGEKLFF
NA,15,TRBJ2-3,TRBV11-1,CASLDRQGGTDTQYF
NA,14,TRBJ2-7,TRBV5-1,CASSFTSGSPEQYF
NA,14,TRBJ1-2,TRBV5-5,CASSGVSILYGYTF